The TCR beta chain described here comes from a study of T-cell reconstitution after alpha-beta-depleted transplantation in children (dated by TCRdb to the mid-2010s). Broadly, across the study: The study quantitatively tracked T-cell immune reconstitution after TCRalphabeta/CD19-depleted allogeneic hematopoietic cell transplantation in children using TCR repertoire profiling. Here is what the overall study found, with its caveats: Apparently early alphabetaT-cell count recovery about two months after transplant reportedly relied on only several hundred rapidly expanded clones derived from non-depleted graft cells. The high TCRbeta diversity at day 60 in some patients was ascribed to recipient T cells and intrathymic progenitors that had survived conditioning. Over the following months the frequencies of hyperexpanded clones went down, and after one year T-cell counts and TCRbeta diversity were mostly credited to newly produced T cells.

Taken with the paper, the label for treatment or condition translates to: allogeneic hematopoietic cell transplantation with graft depleted of TCRalphabeta T cells and CD19 B cells. Transplant recipients were children who received TCRalphabeta/CD19-depleted allogeneic hematopoietic cell grafts. Comments on this clonotype: No antigen is known for it. Per-nucleotide qualities are absent, and no much larger clonotype sits a single base away.

The CDR3 starts with the cysteine, ends with the phenylalanine, and has 14 residues. The read is trimmed to its CDR3 DNA, 42 bases read in frame from base 1. Clipping removes 2 bases from V and 2 bases from J, with 2 as the unmatched junction base count. Receptor amplification or capture employed PCR. Sequenced using an Illumina HiSeq 2500. TCR libraries were prepared with molecular barcoding, using unique molecular identifiers to normalize TCRbeta repertoire quantification. TCRdb's own reprocessing of the public reads used fastp at Q25 and MiXCR and kept productive beta chains. Rows with a matching CDR3 protein are joined into one entry that keeps the most common DNA and genes. This sample has roughly 120,000 distinct CDR3 sequences in its table, and roughly 23% of those were observed once. The ten largest clones take up 10% of the sample.

Sequenced material: PBMCs, mostly from graft donor cells, taken 180 days after TCRalphabeta/CD19-depleted stem cell transplant. The receptor was isolated from a male patient aged 2 to 10 who had a stem cell transplant for chronic granulomatous disease, so the T cells may come from the graft donor. The sequence joins TRBV12-3 or TRBV12-4 to TRBJ2-7; TRBD2 agrees with 8 junctional bases. The DNA is TGTGCCAGCAGTTTAACGGGGGGGCCCTACGAGCAGTACTTC. It translates to CASSLTGGPYEQYF.